A selection of T cell receptor beta chains follows, all from one sample in a study of CD8 T cells in ankylosing spondylitis. TCRdb passed the 5' RACE reads through MiXCR, listing each CDR3 protein once. This sample has about 510,000 distinct CDR3 sequences, with approximately 5.3% found just once. The sequenced sample was blood, either unsorted or a sorted T cell fraction (not recorded which). Receptors were obtained from a male donor with ankylosing spondylitis. CDR3s include the opening cysteine and the closing phenylalanine or tryptophan. D genes are given only for firm matches. Only some rows state a clone size, as once, few, many or a class for expanded clones.

J	size	D	V	CDR3	DNA
TRBJ1-1	few	.	TRBV7-9	CASTNRANTEAFF	TGTGCCAGCACCAACCGAGCGAACACTGAAGCTTTCTTT
TRBJ1-1	many	.	TRBV5-1	CASIVDPGNTEAFF	TGCGCCAGCATCGTGGACCCGGGGAACACTGAAGCTTTCTTT
TRBJ2-4	many	TRBD2	TRBV18	CASSPAGRVKNIQYF	TGTGCCAGCTCACCAGCGGGGAGGGTCAAAAACATTCAGTACTTC
TRBJ1-4	.	.	TRBV10-3	CAISDEGVREKLFF	TGTGCCATCAGTGACGAGGGGGTCAGAGAAAAACTGTTTTTT
TRBJ2-1	.	TRBD1	TRBV4-1	CASSRADREEGEQFF	TGCGCCAGCAGCCGAGCGGACAGGGAAGAAGGTGAGCAGTTCTTC
TRBJ2-2	.	TRBD2	TRBV5-6	CASSLETSGGSNTGELFF	TGTGCCAGCAGCTTGGAAACTAGCGGGGGGTCGAACACCGGGGAGCTGTTTTTT
TRBJ2-1	many	TRBD1	TRBV7-8	CASSLTGTGGKFF	TGTGCCAGCAGCTTAACCGGGACAGGGGGAAAATTCTTC
TRBJ1-2	.	.	TRBV4-2	CAGSQDSRAGGYTF	TGTGCCGGCAGCCAAGATTCGAGGGCGGGCGGCTACACCTTC
TRBJ2-6	few	.	TRBV5-1	CASSSPATSGANVLTF	TGCGCCAGCAGCTCCCCAGCTACCTCTGGGGCCAACGTCCTGACTTTC
TRBJ2-7	many	.	TRBV7-8	CASTIILGGEQYF	TGTGCCAGCACCATCATTCTGGGCGGCGAGCAGTACTTC
TRBJ1-1	many	.	TRBV27	CASSLSGRKNTEAFF	TGTGCCAGCAGTTTATCGGGCAGGAAGAACACTGAAGCTTTCTTT
TRBJ2-7	many	TRBD1	TRBV29-1	CSVSGQGYVLEQYF	TGCAGCGTATCGGGACAGGGGTACGTCCTTGAGCAGTACTTC
TRBJ2-1	many	.	TRBV7-2	CASSQVFLGYNEQFF	TGTGCCAGCAGCCAGGTCTTTTTGGGGTACAATGAGCAGTTCTTC
TRBJ2-1	many	.	TRBV5-6	CASSLELTGHNYNEQFF	TGTGCCAGCAGCTTGGAGCTTACAGGACACAACTACAATGAGCAGTTCTTC
TRBJ1-2	many	.	TRBV7-2	CASSLNRPGNYGYTF	TGTGCCAGCAGCCTAAACCGTCCAGGGAACTATGGCTACACCTTC
TRBJ2-7	many	TRBD1	TRBV5-6	CASSSTGGKNEQYF	TGTGCCAGCAGCTCGACAGGGGGGAAGAACGAGCAGTACTTC
TRBJ1-4	many	.	TRBV4-3	CASSQETGRKLFF	TGCGCCAGCAGCCAAGAAACAGGGCGGAAACTGTTTTTT
TRBJ2-7	.	.	TRBV28	CASSHFRGGYEKYF	TGTGCCAGCAGCCATTTTAGGGGGGGCTACGAGAAGTACTTC
TRBJ2-1	.	TRBD2	TRBV6-2/TRBV6-3	CASRTRLAGIDEQFF	TGTGCCAGCAGAACGAGACTAGCGGGAATCGATGAGCAGTTCTTC
TRBJ2-3	many	.	TRBV20-1	CSAKTSWRDTQYF	TGCAGTGCGAAAACTAGCTGGAGAGATACGCAGTATTTT
TRBJ2-2	.	.	TRBV20-1	CSARRVGDTGGELFF	TGCAGTGCTAGAAGGGTTGGAGATACCGGTGGGGAGCTGTTTTTT
TRBJ1-2	many	.	TRBV7-2	CASSSRAGGLYYGYTF	TGTGCCAGCAGCTCCCGCGCTGGGGGGCTTTACTATGGCTACACCTTC
TRBJ2-1	many	.	TRBV29-1	CSVVKVVGTHNEQFF	TGCAGCGTTGTCAAGGTAGTGGGGACCCACAATGAGCAGTTCTTC
TRBJ2-1	few	TRBD2	TRBV9	CASSASGGPGNEQFF	TGTGCCAGCAGCGCGAGCGGGGGGCCGGGGAATGAGCAGTTCTTC
TRBJ1-2	many	.	TRBV27	CASSSLGGYGYTF	TGTGCCAGCAGCTCACTCGGGGGATATGGCTACACCTTC
TRBJ2-3	few	.	TRBV5-1	CASTPFSTDTQYF	TGCGCCAGCACCCCGTTCTCCACAGATACGCAGTATTTT
TRBJ2-3	many	TRBD2	TRBV12-3/TRBV12-4	CASSRKSSGSTDTQYF	TGTGCCAGCAGTCGTAAATCTAGCGGGTCCACAGATACGCAGTATTTT